The 30 T cell receptor beta chains listed next were all sequenced from one sample in a study of read filtering for tumor transcriptome and immune sequencing (dated by TCRdb to about 2020). Sequencing relied on an Illumina HiSeq 4000. TCR libraries were built from about 420 ng RNA with the Immunoverse kit, using molecular barcoded adaptors covering alpha/delta and beta/gamma chains. TCRdb itself trimmed the public reads at Q25 with fastp, ran MiXCR and retained productive beta chains. Records with the same CDR3 protein are collapsed into one entry carrying the most frequent genes and DNA. The sample table lists 40,000 or so distinct CDR3 sequences, approximately 14% of them with a count of one. Roughly 18% of the sample is held by the ten biggest clonotypes. Material: a population of CD138-negative cells sorted from bone marrow. Reading the label with the study, this specimen's cell subset or site is: bone marrow mononuclear cells depleted of CD138+ plasma/myeloma cells by negative magnetic selection. The receptors were gathered from a donor aged 40 or over with multiple myeloma.

Comments on this clonotype: A single base is all that separates this from a far larger clone, so a read error is likely. The chain has TRBV6-2 or TRBV6-3 and TRBJ2-1; D could derive from TRBD1 or TRBD2 (6 bases each). CDR3 length equals 14 residues. Germline V gene sequence: CDR1 MNHEY, CDR2 SVGEGT. The CDR3 coding sequence is TGTGCCAGCAAACTCTCCGGGGGCCGGGATGAGCAGTCCTTC. Translating gives CASKLSGGRDEQSF.

Points on this clonotype: Germline is not matched at one junction end, which may reflect a read error. The J gene is TRBJ2-2, the V gene TRBV12-3 or TRBV12-4; 12 bases line up with TRBD2. This CDR3 spans 16 amino acids. CDR3 sequence: CASSLAGGLPKGELFF. The CDR3 nucleotides read TGTGCCAGCAGTCTAGCGGGGGGGCTCCCGAAGGGGGAGCTGTTTTTT.

This clonotype was counted at least ten times. J is TRBJ2-4 and V is TRBV10-1; D gene ambiguous. CDR1 WNHNN and CDR2 SYGVQD come from the germline V gene (reference sequence). CDR3 length equals 13 residues. Trimming cost V 3 bases and J 6 bases, with 9 bases left between them. CDR3 coding DNA: TGCGCCAGCAGTGAAGGCGTCCTAAACATTCAGTACTTC. Translated: CASSEGVLNIQYF.

In regard to this clonotype: At one boundary the junction diverges from the germline segment, which might be a read error. The V gene is TRBV29-1, the J gene TRBJ1-1, with 7 bases lining up with TRBD1. The germline CDR1 and CDR2 sequences are SQVTM and ANQGSEA. The CDR3 sequence is 13 residues long. CDR3 amino acids: CSVRTGGNTEASF. The CDR3, as DNA: TGCAGCGTGCGGACAGGAGGGAACACTGAAGCTTCCTTT.

This clonotype was found many times. This chain connects TRBV12-3 or TRBV12-4 to TRBJ1-2; weak D call: TRBD1 (5 bases). The CDR3 length is 15 residues. V lost 1 base to trimming and J lost 6 bases, with 15 bases between them. The CDR3: CASSLGSGPSNGYTF. For the CDR3, the DNA is TGTGCCAGCAGTTTAGGGTCAGGGCCGTCGAATGGCTACACCTTC.

This clonotype has a count of ten or more. The chain couples TRBV6-2 or TRBV6-3 to TRBJ1-1; 7 bases are shared with TRBD1. The J segment lost 4 bases and the V segment lost 6 bases, leaving 8 bases of the junction unmatched. Germline-derived CDR1 and CDR2 are MNHEY and SVGEGT. CDR3 length: 14 amino acids. The CDR3 sequence is CASSRTGTLTEAFF. The CDR3 DNA reads TGTGCCAGCAGCAGGACAGGAACCCTCACTGAAGCTTTCTTT.

This clonotype was counted at least ten times. This rearrangement joins TRBV6-1 to TRBJ1-1; weak D call: TRBD1 (5 bases). This CDR3 comprises 16 residues. Trimming removed 5 bases from V and 1 base from J, with 17 bases in between. Germline V lookup: CDR1 MNHNS, CDR2 SASEGT. CDR3 region: CASSIPRGGRNTEAFF. DNA for the CDR3: TGTGCCAGCAGTATCCCTCGTGGGGGGAGGAACACTGAAGCTTTCTTT.

As for this clonotype: At one of its ends the junction is not consistent with the germline gene, which may arise from a read error. V and J are TRBV7-9 and TRBJ2-1, with D tentatively TRBD2 (5 bases). The CDR3 runs 11 residues. Germline V gene lookup returns CDR1 SEHNR and CDR2 FQNEAQ (reference sequence). In DNA form, the CDR3 reads TGTGACAGCAGCTTAGCGCTAGAGCAGTTCTTC. Its protein product is CDSSLALEQFF.

With respect to this clonotype: Lacking the conserved final phenylalanine or tryptophan, this CDR3 likely reflects a read error. The V call is TRBV29-1, the J call TRBJ2-7; weak D call: TRBD1 (5 bases). Per germline, CDR1 SQVTM and CDR2 ANQGSEA. V lost 4 bases to trimming and J lost 6 bases, with 13 bases between them. The CDR3 sequence is 12 residues long. The CDR3 region is CSVGWGRFEQYL. CDR3 sequence (DNA): TGCAGCGTTGGTTGGGGCAGGTTCGAGCAGTACTTG.

In this sample, this clonotype turned up many times. V gene TRBV20-1 combines with J gene TRBJ1-1, with a weak D call TRBD1 (6 bases). From germline, CDR1 is DFQATT and CDR2 SNEGSKA (reference sequence). With 2 bases removed from V and 0 bases from J, the gap between germline ends came to 13 bases. This CDR3 contains 15 residues. CDR3 coding DNA: TGCAGTGCTAGATACCAGGGGAAGGTGAACACTGAAGCTTTCTTT. Amino acids: CSARYQGKVNTEAFF.

Concerning this clonotype itself: This may be a read error, as it is one base from a much larger clone. The rearrangement joins TRBV6-1 to TRBJ2-6; the D gene is possibly TRBD2 (6 bases). The CDR3 is 16 residues long. Germline V CDR1 and CDR2: MNHNS, SASEGT. The CDR3 reads CPSSEVGTSGANVLTF. The CDR3 DNA sequence: TGTCCCAGCAGTGAAGTCGGGACTTCTGGGGCCAACGTCCTGACTTTC.

This clonotype was seen many times. V is TRBV29-1 and J is TRBJ1-6; TRBD1 agrees at 7 bases. Germline CDR1 SQVTM, CDR2 ANQGSEA. The CDR3 extends over 13 amino acids. J was trimmed by 7 bases and V by 7 bases; bases with no gene match: 7. CDR3 sequence reads: CSAQQGINSPLHF. CDR3 DNA sequence: TGCAGCGCTCAACAGGGGATCAATTCACCCCTCCACTTT. Looking up the rest from reference TRBV29-1 and TRBJ1-6 gives the full variable domain: SAVISQKPSRDICQRGTSLTIQCQVDSQVTMMFWYRQQPGQSLTLIATANQGSEATYESGFVIDKFPISRPNLTFSTLTVSNMSPEDSSIYLCSAQQGINSPLHFGNGTRLTVT.

This clonotype was counted many times. This CDR3 reads CASSLEAASTDTQYF. The CDR3 nucleotides are TGTGCCAGCAGCTTAGAAGCGGCTAGCACAGATACGCAGTATTTT. The V gene is TRBV7-8, the J gene TRBJ2-3; D possibly corresponds to TRBD2 (5 bases). The CDR3 consists of 15 residues. The V and J ends lost 1 base and 0 bases respectively, with 8 bases between them. CDR1 and CDR2 (germline): SGHVS, FQNEAQ.

This clonotype has at least ten counts. The chain joins TRBV10-3 to TRBJ2-3, with D possibly being TRBD2 (5 bases). CDR1 and CDR2 from the germline V gene are ENHRY and SYGVKD. The V and J ends lost 2 bases and 1 base respectively, with 7 bases between them. This CDR3 has 14 amino acids. CDR3 DNA sequence: TGTGCCATCAGTGAGGGAGGAGGCACAGATACGCAGTATTTT. Protein product: CAISEGGGTDTQYF.

A note on this clonotype: A far larger clone is just one base off, so this is likely a read error. The V call is TRBV7-2, the J call TRBJ1-1; 10 bases are shared with TRBD1. This CDR3 spans 16 amino acids. Germline loops: CDR1 SGHTA, CDR2 FQGNSA. CDR3 sequence: CASSLQSGQGNTEALF. CDR3 DNA: TGTGCCAGCAGCTTACAGTCGGGACAGGGGAACACTGAAGCTCTCTTT.

This clonotype has ten or more counts. V usage is TRBV6-5 and J usage is TRBJ2-3; D possibly corresponds to TRBD2 (6 bases). V was trimmed by 3 bases and J by 0 bases, leaving 10 bases between them. Germline CDR1 reads MNHEY; CDR2 reads SVGAGI. This CDR3 has 15 amino acids. The DNA of the CDR3 is TGTGCCAGCAGTTATAGCGGACCTAGCACAGATACGCAGTATTTT. Translating gives CASSYSGPSTDTQYF.

The V and J genes are TRBV7-3 and TRBJ2-1; the D gene is possibly TRBD2 (6 bases). CDR3 length: 15 residues. Germline V lookup: CDR1 SGHTA, CDR2 FQGTGA. V was trimmed by 2 bases and J by 8 bases, leaving 16 bases between them. CDR3 DNA: TGTGCCAGCAGCTTAGGTGGGACCAGCGGGCATGAGCAGTTCTTC. The encoded protein is CASSLGGTSGHEQFF.

At least ten counts were recorded for this clonotype. The V gene is TRBV20-1, the J gene TRBJ2-1; 14 nucleotides align to TRBD2. Germline V gene data show CDR1 as DFQATT and CDR2 as SNEGSKA (reference sequence). J gave up 5 bases and V 1 base, and 13 bases lay outside the gene matches. The CDR3 is 19 amino acids. The CDR3 is CSARAPQGLAGGRDNEQFF. In DNA form, the CDR3 reads TGCAGTGCTAGAGCACCCCAAGGACTAGCGGGGGGAAGAGACAATGAGCAGTTCTTC.

This clonotype has a count of ten or more. This chain connects TRBV10-3 to TRBJ1-5; D is unclear. Germline V lookup: CDR1 ENHRY, CDR2 SYGVKD. This CDR3 is built from 14 residues. Trimming left V 2 bases short and J 6 bases short, with 11 bases between. CDR3 sequence (DNA): TGTGCCATCAGTGAGGGGGTAGACGGTCAGCCCCAGCATTTT. Translated, it gives CAISEGVDGQPQHF.

This clonotype has at least ten counts. This chain links TRBV5-1 with TRBJ2-1; D not certain. The ends were cut back, 0 bases at V and 4 bases at J, with 14 bases in the middle. CDR3 length: 16 amino acids. The germline V gene encodes CDR1 SGHRS and CDR2 YFSETQ. The CDR3 DNA follows: TGCGCCAGCAGCTTGGACCCCCCGCCGAAGTACAATGAGCAGTTCTTC. Protein sequence: CASSLDPPPKYNEQFF.

This clonotype came up many times. The chain employs TRBV6-6 and TRBJ2-1; 10 bases are a match to TRBD1. CDR3 length: 18 amino acids. The germline CDR1 and CDR2 sequences are MNHNY and SVGAGI (reference sequence). The J segment lost 6 bases and the V segment lost 0 bases, leaving 11 bases of the junction unmatched. Here the CDR3 DNA reads TGTGCCAGCAGTTACTCGACGGGTGGGACAGGGGATATCAATGAGCAGTTCTTC. Translated: CASSYSTGGTGDINEQFF.

Ten or more counts support this clonotype. The V and J genes are TRBV20-1 and TRBJ2-1; D could derive from TRBD1 or TRBD2 (5 bases each). From germline, CDR1 is DFQATT and CDR2 SNEGSKA (reference sequence). This CDR3 contains 13 residues. Deletions cut 3 bases from V and 0 bases from J, with 6 bases between. CDR3 nucleotide sequence: TGCAGTGCTAGGGGGGACTCCTACAATGAGCAGTTCTTC. Protein sequence: CSARGDSYNEQFF.

As for this clonotype: A much bigger clone sits one base away, suggesting this may be a read error. The chain carries TRBV6-2 or TRBV6-3 and TRBJ2-3, with 9 bases matching TRBD2. This CDR3 spans 15 amino acids. The germline CDR1 and CDR2 sequences are MNHEY and SVGEGT. The CDR3 DNA sequence: TGTGACAGCAGTTTCCTAGCGGGGTCCGCAGATACGCAGTATTTT. This translates into CDSSFLAGSADTQYF.

This clonotype came up many times. This chain uses TRBV28 with TRBJ1-2; unclear D gene. The CDR3 is made up of 12 amino acids. The V end lost 4 bases, the J end lost 8 bases, and 11 bases lay between the germline ends. Germline V gene data show CDR1 as MDHEN and CDR2 as SYDVKM. In DNA form, the CDR3 reads TGTGCCAGCAGTTCCCCCACTTTAGGCTACACCTTC. Protein sequence: CASSSPTLGYTF.

This clonotype was recorded at least ten times. The chain couples TRBV6-2 or TRBV6-3 to TRBJ2-3, with D uncertain. Germline CDR1 and CDR2: MNHEY and SVGEGT. The CDR3 covers 11 residues. With 5 bases removed from V and 5 bases from J, the gap between germline ends came to 5 bases. The CDR3 DNA follows: TGTGCCAGCAGTAGGAGAGATACGCAGTATTTT. Protein sequence: CASSRRDTQYF.

The chain carries TRBV11-3 and TRBJ2-7; 9 positions match TRBD2. Germline CDR1 reads SGHNT; CDR2 reads YENEEA. The V and J ends lost 6 bases and 3 bases, in that order; junction bases with no gene match: 9. The CDR3 loop spans 15 amino acids. The chain's CDR3 is CASRRSGGDLYEQYF. CDR3 bases: TGTGCCAGCAGACGTAGCGGGGGAGATCTCTACGAGCAGTACTTC.

The sample holds many counts of this clonotype. The chain carries TRBV20-1 and TRBJ1-1; TRBD1 matches at 7 bases. Unmatched junction bases numbered 4, after V lost 3 bases and J lost 6 bases. Germline CDR1 reads DFQATT; CDR2 reads SNEGSKA (reference sequence). The CDR3 runs to 12 residues. In DNA form, the CDR3 reads TGCAGTGCTAGCCCCGGACAGGCTGAAGCTTTCTTT. It codes for CSASPGQAEAFF.

This clonotype was detected ten times or more. The rearrangement links TRBV27 to TRBJ2-3, with D possibly matching TRBD2 (6 bases). This CDR3 is 13 amino acids long. Germline loops: CDR1 MNHEY, CDR2 SMNVEV (reference sequence). The ends were cut back, 11 bases at V and 2 bases at J, with 14 bases in the middle. The CDR3 region has the DNA TGTGCCTGCGGAGGGTTAACCACAGATACGCAGTATTTT. It translates to CACGGLTTDTQYF.

Regarding this clonotype: This likely stems from a read error, as it lies one base from a far larger clone. The genes are TRBV5-7 and TRBJ1-1; D uncertain. TRBV5-7 is labeled an ORF, and its function is uncertain. CDR3 size: 12 residues. In DNA form, the CDR3 reads TGTGCCAGCAGCTTGCTACAGCTTGAAGTTTTCTTT. It encodes CASSLLQLEVFF.

This clonotype was seen ten or more times. This chain joins TRBV29-1 and TRBJ2-7, with D possibly TRBD2 on 7 matching bases. The V gene lost 7 bases and the J gene lost 1 base, with 14 bases spanning the gap. The germline gives CDR1 SQVTM, CDR2 ANQGSEA. The CDR3 extends over 13 amino acids. The CDR3 DNA is TGCAGCGCCCGGGGAGGGACATCCTACGAGCAGTACTTC. The encoded protein is CSARGGTSYEQYF.